This T cell receptor beta chain came from a study of T cells expressing NK-cell markers. Study context: It was from sorted CD3+CD56+NKG2C+, CD3+CD56+NKG2C- and CD3+CD56-NKG2C+ T cells that TCR beta repertoires came. Overall study results and limits: A few donors' CD3+CD56-NKG2C+ cells were dominated by the same clonotypes. In 5 or 6 donors, dominant NKG2C+ clonotypes were roughly 1.0-7.0% of CD8+ T cells.

The authors made TCR beta cDNA libraries by 5'RACE template switching. This switching added a universal primer site and UMIs. Following a re-call of the 5' RACE reads, TCRdb has one entry per CDR3 protein and lacks DNA. In all, the sample yields over 150,000 distinct CDR3 sequences. CDR1 and CDR2 from the germline V gene are LGHDT and YNNKEL (reference sequence). The CDR3 extends over 15 amino acids. Remarks on this clonotype: Its antigen is unidentified.

Source material: blood T cells: a sorted CD56 or NKG2C T cell subset, CD4+ or CD8+ T cells, or bulk PBMC T cells (not recorded which). The chain recombines TRBV3-1 with TRBJ2-7; the TCRdb call, TRBD1, lacks DNA for checking. The origin of this receptor is a man aged 18 to 69 in good health. CDR3 loop: CASSPGGAGTYEQYF.